This T cell receptor beta chain was obtained from a study of beta chain features in type 1 diabetes. Study results and limitations: A pattern of fewer insertions and more deletions at VDJ junctions was seen in type 1 diabetes patients. TCRB CDR3 length was moderately but significantly reduced in all four CD4+ subsets of Type 1 diabetes patients. Compared to healthy donors, patients appeared to have naive, central memory and Treg TCRB repertoires that were more alike.

The ends were cut back, 1 base at V and 8 bases at J, with 12 bases in the middle. The CDR3 is made up of 14 amino acids. The germline V gene encodes CDR1 MGHRA and CDR2 YSYEKL. cDNA synthesis used the whole RNA isolate, giving expressed TCRB sequences. Profiled with immunoSEQ multiplex PCR; TCRdb holds only in-frame clones, not every one. The table has 600,000 to 700,000 clones, around 12% seen once. This clone was counted between two and nine times. Its target is not known. The gene calls are TRBV4-1 and TRBJ1-5; D is perhaps TRBD1 (5 bases). The sequenced material came from naive CD4+ T cells from blood. The sequence came from a man aged 25-45 years with type 1 diabetes. The CDR3 DNA reads as TGCGCCAGCAGCCAAGGGCAGGGCCAGGAGCCCCAGCATTTT. This gives the protein CASSQGQGQEPQHF.